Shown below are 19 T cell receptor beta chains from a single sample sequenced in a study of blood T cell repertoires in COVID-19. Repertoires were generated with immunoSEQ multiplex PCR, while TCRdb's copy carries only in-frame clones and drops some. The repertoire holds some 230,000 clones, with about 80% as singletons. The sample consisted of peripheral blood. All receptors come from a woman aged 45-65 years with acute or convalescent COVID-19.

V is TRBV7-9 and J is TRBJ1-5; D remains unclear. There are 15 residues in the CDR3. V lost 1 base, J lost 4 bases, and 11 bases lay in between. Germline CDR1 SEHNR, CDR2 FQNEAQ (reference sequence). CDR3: CASSLGGFGNQPQHF. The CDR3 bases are TGTGCCAGCAGCTTAGGCGGCTTTGGTAATCAGCCCCAGCATTTT.

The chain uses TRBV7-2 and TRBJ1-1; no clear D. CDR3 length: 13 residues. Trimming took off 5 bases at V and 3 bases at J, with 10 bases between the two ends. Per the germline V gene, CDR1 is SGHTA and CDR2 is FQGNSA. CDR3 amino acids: CASSRTEDTEAFF. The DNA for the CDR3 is TGTGCCAGCAGCCGTACAGAAGACACTGAAGCTTTCTTT.

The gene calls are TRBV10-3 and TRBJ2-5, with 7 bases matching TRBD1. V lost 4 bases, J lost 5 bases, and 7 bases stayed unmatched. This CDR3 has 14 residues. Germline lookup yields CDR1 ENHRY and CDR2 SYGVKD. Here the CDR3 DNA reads TGTGCCATCAGTGCGGGACAGTCGACGGAGACCCAGTACTTC. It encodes CAISAGQSTETQYF.

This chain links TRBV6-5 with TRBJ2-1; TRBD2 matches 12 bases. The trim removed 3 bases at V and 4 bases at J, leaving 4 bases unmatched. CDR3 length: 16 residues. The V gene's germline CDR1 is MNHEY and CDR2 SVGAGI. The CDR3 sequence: CASSYPTSGGYNEQFF. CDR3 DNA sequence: TGTGCCAGCAGTTATCCTACTAGCGGGGGGTACAATGAGCAGTTCTTC.

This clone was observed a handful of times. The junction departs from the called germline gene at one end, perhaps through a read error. The CDR3 region is CASSLGGGGANEQFF. CDR3 in DNA: TGTGCTAGCAGCTTAGGTGGCGGGGGGGCAAATGAGCAGTTCTTC. This chain connects TRBV7-7 to TRBJ2-1, with 9 bases lining up with TRBD2. Looked up from germline, CDR1 is SSHAT and CDR2 is FNYEAQ (reference sequence). The CDR3 sequence is 15 residues long.

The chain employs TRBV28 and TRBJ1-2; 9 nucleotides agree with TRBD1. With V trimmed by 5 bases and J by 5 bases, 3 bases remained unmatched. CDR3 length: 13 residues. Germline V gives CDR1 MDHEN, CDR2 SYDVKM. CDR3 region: CASSPDRGYGYTF. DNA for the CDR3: TGTGCCAGCAGTCCCGACAGGGGGTATGGCTACACCTTC.

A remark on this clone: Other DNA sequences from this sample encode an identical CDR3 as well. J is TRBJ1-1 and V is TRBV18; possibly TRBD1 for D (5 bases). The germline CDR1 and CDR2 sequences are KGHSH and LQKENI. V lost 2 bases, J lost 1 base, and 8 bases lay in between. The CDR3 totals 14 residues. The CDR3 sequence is CASSPGQGNTEAFF. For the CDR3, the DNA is TGTGCCAGCTCACCAGGGCAGGGGAACACTGAAGCTTTCTTT.

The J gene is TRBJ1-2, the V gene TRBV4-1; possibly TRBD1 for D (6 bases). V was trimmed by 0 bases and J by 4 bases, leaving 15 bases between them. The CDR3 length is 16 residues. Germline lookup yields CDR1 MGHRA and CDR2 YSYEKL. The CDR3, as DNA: TGCGCCAGCAGCCAAGAATCGACAGGCCTCAGCTATGGCTACACCTTC. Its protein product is CASSQESTGLSYGYTF.

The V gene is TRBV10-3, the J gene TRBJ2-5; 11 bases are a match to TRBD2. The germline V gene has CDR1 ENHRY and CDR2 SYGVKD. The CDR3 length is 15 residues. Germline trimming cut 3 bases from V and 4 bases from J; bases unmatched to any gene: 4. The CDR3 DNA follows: TGTGCCATCAGTGACCTAGCGGGAGGCGGAGAGACCCAGTACTTC. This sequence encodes CAISDLAGGGETQYF.

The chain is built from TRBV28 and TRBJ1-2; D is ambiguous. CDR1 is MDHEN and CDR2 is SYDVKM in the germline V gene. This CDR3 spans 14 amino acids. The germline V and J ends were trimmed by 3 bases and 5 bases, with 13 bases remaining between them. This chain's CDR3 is CASSLGRRRYGYTF. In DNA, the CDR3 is TGTGCCAGCAGTTTGGGCCGCAGAAGGTATGGCTACACCTTC.

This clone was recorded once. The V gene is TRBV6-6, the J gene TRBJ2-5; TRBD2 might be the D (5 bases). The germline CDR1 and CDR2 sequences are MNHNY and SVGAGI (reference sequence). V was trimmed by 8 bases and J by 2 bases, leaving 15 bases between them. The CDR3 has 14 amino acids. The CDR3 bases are TGTGCCAGCCGCTTTCTAGCCGCGCAAGAGACCCAGTACTTC. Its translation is CASRFLAAQETQYF.

In nucleotides, the CDR3 is TGTGCCAGCAGCAAGGGGCCTACAGGAGAACCAAATCAGCCCCAGCATTTT. Translated, it gives CASSKGPTGEPNQPQHF. The rearrangement joins TRBV21-1 to TRBJ1-5; the table assigns TRBD1, which was not confirmed against the DNA. TRBV21-1 corresponds to a pseudogene. This CDR3 is built from 17 residues.

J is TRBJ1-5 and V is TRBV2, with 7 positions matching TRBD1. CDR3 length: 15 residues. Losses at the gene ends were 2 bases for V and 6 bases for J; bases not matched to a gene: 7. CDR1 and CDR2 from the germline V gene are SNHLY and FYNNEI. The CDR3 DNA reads TGTGCCAGCAGTGAACTGGTACAGGGGATTCAGCCCCAGCATTTT. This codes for CASSELVQGIQPQHF.

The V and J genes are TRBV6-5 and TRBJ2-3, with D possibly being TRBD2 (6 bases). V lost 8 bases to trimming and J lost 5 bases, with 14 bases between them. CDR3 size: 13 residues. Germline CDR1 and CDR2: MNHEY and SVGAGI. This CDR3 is CASGRGGEDTQYF. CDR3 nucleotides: TGTGCCAGCGGGCGTGGAGGGGAAGATACGCAGTATTTT.

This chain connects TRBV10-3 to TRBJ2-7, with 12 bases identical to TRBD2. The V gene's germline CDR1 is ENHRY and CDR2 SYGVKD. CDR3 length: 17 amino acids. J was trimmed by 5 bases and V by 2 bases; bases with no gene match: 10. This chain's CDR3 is CAISEAGGGLAGNEQYF. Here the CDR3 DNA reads TGTGCCATCAGTGAGGCAGGGGGAGGACTAGCGGGAAACGAGCAGTACTTC.

As DNA, the CDR3 is TGTGCCACCGTACAGGAGCCCCAAGAGACCCAGTACTTC. It translates to CATVQEPQETQYF. The chain has TRBV6-6 and TRBJ2-5; weak D call: TRBD1 (5 bases). From germline, CDR1 is MNHNY and CDR2 SVGAGI (reference sequence). Deletions cut 10 bases from V and 1 base from J, with 13 bases between. CDR3 length: 13 residues.

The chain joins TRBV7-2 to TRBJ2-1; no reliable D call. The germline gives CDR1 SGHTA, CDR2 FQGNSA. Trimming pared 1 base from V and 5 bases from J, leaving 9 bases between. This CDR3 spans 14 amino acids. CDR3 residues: CASSLVASHNEQFF. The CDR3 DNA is TGTGCCAGCAGCTTAGTGGCTTCCCACAATGAGCAGTTCTTC. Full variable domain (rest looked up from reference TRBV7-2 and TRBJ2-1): GAGVSQSPSNKVTEKGKDVELRCDPISGHTALYWYRQSLGQGLEFLIYFQGNSAPDKSGLPSDRFSAERTGGSVSTLTIQRTQQEDSAVYLCASSLVASHNEQFFGPGTRLTVL.

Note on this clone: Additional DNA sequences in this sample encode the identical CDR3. The CDR3 is CASSPGTSTDTQYF. CDR3 coding DNA: TGTGCCAGCAGCCCAGGGACTAGCACAGATACGCAGTATTTT. The chain couples TRBV6-6 to TRBJ2-3; a weak D match, TRBD2 (6 bases). The CDR3 sequence is 14 residues long. Trimming took off 6 bases at V and 0 bases at J, with 10 bases between the two ends. Germline V lookup: CDR1 MNHNY, CDR2 SVGAGI (reference sequence).

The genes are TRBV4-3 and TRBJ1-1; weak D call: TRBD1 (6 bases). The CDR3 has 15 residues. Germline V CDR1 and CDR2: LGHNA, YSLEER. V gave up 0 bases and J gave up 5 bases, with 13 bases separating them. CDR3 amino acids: CASSQDETGWTEAFF. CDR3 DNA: TGCGCCAGCAGCCAAGACGAGACAGGTTGGACTGAAGCTTTCTTT.